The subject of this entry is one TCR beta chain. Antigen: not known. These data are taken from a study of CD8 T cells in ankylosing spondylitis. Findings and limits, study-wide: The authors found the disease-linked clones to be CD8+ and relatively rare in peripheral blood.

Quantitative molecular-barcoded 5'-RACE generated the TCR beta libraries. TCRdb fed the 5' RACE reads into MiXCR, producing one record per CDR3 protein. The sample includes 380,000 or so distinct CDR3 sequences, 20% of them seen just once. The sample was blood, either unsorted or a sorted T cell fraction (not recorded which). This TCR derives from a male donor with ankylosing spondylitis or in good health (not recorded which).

The CDR3: CSARDRAGFYEQYF. CDR3 nucleotides: TGCAGTGCTAGAGACAGGGCAGGGTTCTACGAGCAGTACTTC. The rearrangement joins TRBV20-1 to TRBJ2-7, with TRBD1 as a possible D gene (5 bases). The CDR3 loop spans 14 amino acids. Germline CDR1 DFQATT, CDR2 SNEGSKA (reference sequence). V was trimmed by 0 bases and J by 3 bases, leaving 12 bases between them.